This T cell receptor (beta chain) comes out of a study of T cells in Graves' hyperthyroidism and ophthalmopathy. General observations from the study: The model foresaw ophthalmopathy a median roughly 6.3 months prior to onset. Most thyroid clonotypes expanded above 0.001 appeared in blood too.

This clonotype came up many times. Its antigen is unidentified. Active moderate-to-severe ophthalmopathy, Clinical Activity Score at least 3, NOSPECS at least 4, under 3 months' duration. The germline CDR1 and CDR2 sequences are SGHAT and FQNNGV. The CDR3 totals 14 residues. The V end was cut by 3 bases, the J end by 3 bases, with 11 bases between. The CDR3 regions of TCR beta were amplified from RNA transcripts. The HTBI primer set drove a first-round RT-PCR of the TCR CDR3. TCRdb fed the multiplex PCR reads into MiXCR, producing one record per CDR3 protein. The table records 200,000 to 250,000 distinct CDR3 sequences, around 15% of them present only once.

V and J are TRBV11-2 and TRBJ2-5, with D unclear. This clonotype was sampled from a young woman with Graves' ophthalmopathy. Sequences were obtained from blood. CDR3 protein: CASSFATLKETQYF. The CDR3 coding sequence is TGTGCCAGCAGCTTTGCCACACTGAAAGAGACCCAGTACTTC. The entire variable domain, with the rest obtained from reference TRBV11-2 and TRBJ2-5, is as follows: EAGVAQSPRYKIIEKRQSVAFWCNPISGHATLYWYQQILGQGPKLLIQFQNNGVVDDSQLPKDRFSAERLKGVDSTLKIQPAKLEDSAVYLCASSFATLKETQYFGPGTRLLVL.